The clone carrying this T cell receptor (beta chain) was counted only a few times. Living in 20 to 30 US areas, the participants were between about 18 and 95 years of age. Which cohort a participant joined came from the clinical history participants gave. This entry is derived from a study of blood T cell repertoires in COVID-19. The protocol was immunoSEQ multiplex PCR, while the TCRdb copy is restricted to in-frame clones and leaves out a portion. The sample lists 450,000 or so clones; roughly 91% were seen once. The CDR3 runs 15 residues. The V gene's germline CDR1 is LGHDT and CDR2 YNNKEL (reference sequence). V lost 1 base to trimming and J lost 6 bases; unmatched junction nucleotides: 5.

This TCR was recovered from a man younger than 35 who had recovered from COVID-19. Sequencing input: PBMCs or T cells enriched from blood (not recorded which). J is TRBJ2-7 and V is TRBV3-1 (or the pseudogene TRBV3-2), with 11 nucleotides matching TRBD2. For the CDR3, the DNA is TGTGCCAGCAGCCAAGCATCCCTAGCGGGAGGCGAGCAGTACTTC. This translates into CASSQASLAGGEQYF.